A selection of T cell receptor beta chains follows, all from one sample in a study of blood T cells in healthy people across ages. TCRdb analysed the 5' RACE reads with MiXCR anew, one entry per CDR3 protein. This table holds 550,000 to 700,000 distinct CDR3 sequences, 25% to 30% found once. Specimen: blood. These receptors all come from a woman aged 70-85 years in good health. Each CDR3 is given with its conserved first and last residue. The D gene is left open where the match is weak. The size of a clone is reported for some rows only, either as once, few or many, or as a class for expanded clones.

.	TRBJ2-5	.	TRBV10-3	CAISENVTGIQETQYF	TGTGCCATCAGTGAGAATGTAACGGGGATACAAGAGACCCAGTACTTC
few	TRBJ2-5	.	TRBV4-3	CASSQNRGRTQETQYF	TGCGCCAGCAGCCAAAACCGGGGCAGAACCCAAGAGACCCAGTACTTC
.	TRBJ2-3	.	TRBV5-1	CASRTDLIDTQYF	TGCGCCAGCAGGACGGATCTCATAGATACGCAGTATTTT
few	TRBJ2-5	TRBD2	TRBV6-2/TRBV6-3	CASSTSGKTQYF	TGTGCCAGCTCCACTAGCGGGAAGACCCAGTACTTC
.	TRBJ1-1	.	TRBV10-3	CAIRGSRTYTEAFF	TGTGCCATCCGGGGGTCCCGGACGTACACTGAAGCTTTCTTT
.	TRBJ1-1	.	TRBV6-4	CASSDARGEENTEALF	TGTGCCAGCAGTGACGCGCGGGGAGAGGAGAACACTGAAGCTCTCTTT
few	TRBJ1-2	.	TRBV9	CASSPSVVNGYTF	TGTGCCAGCAGCCCCTCGGTAGTGAATGGCTACACCTTC
few	TRBJ2-3	.	TRBV5-1	CASSRLSGADTQYF	TGCGCCAGCAGCCGACTAAGCGGTGCAGATACGCAGTATTTT
many	TRBJ2-3	.	TRBV7-2	CASSLQLGGDTQYF	TGTGCCAGCAGCTTACAGCTAGGGGGAGATACGCAGTATTTT
.	TRBJ2-1	.	TRBV5-5	CASSLAGAVSYNEQFF	TGTGCCAGCAGCTTGGCCGGGGCGGTCTCCTACAATGAGCAGTTCTTC
.	TRBJ2-3	TRBD2	TRBV4-1	CASSPSTSYDTDTQYF	TGCGCCAGCAGCCCCTCGACTAGCTACGACACAGATACGCAGTATTTT
few	TRBJ1-3	.	TRBV6-5	CASRDPSGNTIYF	TGTGCCAGCAGGGATCCCTCTGGAAACACCATATATTTT
.	TRBJ2-7	TRBD1	TRBV20-1	CSAKQGHSYEQYF	TGCAGTGCTAAACAGGGGCACTCCTACGAGCAGTACTTC
.	TRBJ2-4	TRBD1	TRBV3-1	CASSHVWHRGQNIQYF	TGTGCCAGCAGCCACGTTTGGCACAGGGGGCAGAACATTCAGTACTTC
.	TRBJ1-2	TRBD1	TRBV7-9	CASSRQGANYAYTF	TGTGCCAGCAGTCGACAGGGGGCTAACTATGCCTACACCTTC
.	TRBJ1-5	.	TRBV3-1	CASSQQTGPNQPQHF	TGTGCCAGCAGCCAACAAACAGGTCCTAATCAGCCCCAGCATTTT
once	TRBJ2-5	TRBD2	TRBV3-1	CASSKDSSGGRYRQYF	TGTGCCAGCAGCAAGGACTCTAGCGGGGGGCGCTACCGGCAGTACTTC
.	TRBJ1-1	.	TRBV11-2	CASSLDRGVNTEAFF	TGTGCCAGCAGCTTAGATCGGGGAGTGAACACTGAAGCTTTCTTT
.	TRBJ2-7	.	TRBV2	CASSAIFGSPGSHEQYF	TGTGCCAGCAGTGCCATTTTCGGGTCCCCGGGTAGCCACGAGCAGTACTTC
.	TRBJ1-1	TRBD1	TRBV7-2	CASSLAPSGTGSAEAFF	TGTGCCAGCAGCTTAGCGCCTTCGGGGACAGGGAGCGCTGAAGCTTTCTTT
.	TRBJ1-5	TRBD1	TRBV20-1	CSGRTGEGPQHF	TGCAGTGGGCGGACAGGAGAGGGGCCCCAGCATTTT
.	TRBJ2-3	TRBD2	TRBV12-3/TRBV12-4	CASTHSPTSGGADTQYF	TGTGCCAGCACTCACTCCCCGACTAGCGGGGGGGCGGATACGCAGTATTTT
.	TRBJ2-7	.	TRBV24-1	CATSDHQALNPDEQYF	TGTGCCACCAGTGACCACCAGGCACTAAACCCGGACGAGCAGTACTTC
few	TRBJ1-5	.	TRBV28	CASSLPNSNQPQHF	TGTGCCAGCAGTTTGCCGAATAGCAATCAGCCCCAGCATTTT
.	TRBJ2-2	TRBD1	TRBV9	CASSVADRGTGELFF	TGTGCCAGCAGCGTAGCCGACAGGGGAACCGGGGAGCTGTTTTTT
.	TRBJ2-1	.	TRBV24-1	CATSTGNSGNEQFF	TGTGCCACCAGTACTGGCAACTCGGGGAATGAGCAGTTCTTC
.	TRBJ2-5	TRBD2	TRBV4-3	CASSQGLAGDGETQYF	TGCGCCAGCAGCCAAGGACTAGCGGGGGATGGGGAGACCCAGTACTTC
.	TRBJ2-7	.	TRBV6-5	CASSYSTGAFYEQYF	TGTGCCAGCAGTTACTCGACAGGCGCCTTCTACGAGCAGTACTTC
.	TRBJ1-2	.	TRBV7-2	CASRPDSNPDGGYTF	TGTGCCAGCAGACCTGACAGCAACCCCGACGGCGGCTACACCTTC
.	TRBJ1-2	TRBD1	TRBV7-6	CASSLAAGTAYGYTF	TGTGCCAGCAGCTTAGCGGCAGGGACAGCCTATGGCTACACCTTC
.	TRBJ1-1	.	TRBV12-3/TRBV12-4	CASRKRPMNTEAFF	TGTGCCAGCAGGAAACGGCCCATGAACACTGAAGCTTTCTTT
few	TRBJ2-1	TRBD1	TRBV11-3	CASSVDRTGFYNEQFF	TGTGCCAGCAGCGTGGACAGGACTGGTTTCTACAATGAGCAGTTCTTC
few	TRBJ2-7	.	TRBV5-1	CASSIQGPPYEQYF	TGCGCCAGCAGTATCCAGGGGCCACCCTACGAGCAGTACTTC
few	TRBJ2-3	.	TRBV10-3	CASTDLDTQYF	TGTGCCAGCACCGATTTAGATACGCAGTATTTT
many	TRBJ2-5	.	TRBV4-3	CASSRGVRETQYF	TGCGCCAGCAGCCGGGGGGTTCGTGAGACCCAGTACTTC
.	TRBJ1-2	.	TRBV29-1	CSVGVVVGGYTF	TGCAGCGTTGGGGTTGTGGTGGGTGGCTACACCTTC
.	TRBJ2-3	.	TRBV12-3/TRBV12-4	CASSFLRLADTQYF	TGTGCCAGCAGTTTTCTCCGACTAGCAGATACGCAGTATTTT
few	TRBJ1-1	.	TRBV20-1	CSAKRQQPNTEAFF	TGCAGTGCTAAAAGACAGCAACCGAACACTGAAGCTTTCTTT
few	TRBJ2-7	TRBD1	TRBV9	CASSFSLDRGLREQYF	TGTGCCAGCAGCTTTTCTCTCGACAGGGGCCTCCGCGAGCAGTACTTC
.	TRBJ1-1	.	TRBV20-1	CSAKRVPSGAFF	TGCAGTGCCAAAAGAGTCCCGAGCGGAGCTTTCTTT